Following are 27 T cell receptor beta chains from one sample sequenced in a study of T cells in localized non-small cell lung cancer. The repertoire was sequenced with immunoSEQ multiplex PCR; TCRdb's copy has only in-frame clones and lacks some. The sample records approximately 1,500 clones, 35% to 45% being singletons. The source material was lung tumor tissue, sampled before any cancer treatment. The source is a female donor of 60 years or more with stage I lung adenocarcinoma.

The rearrangement uses TRBV30 and TRBJ1-4, with 9 bases lining up with TRBD1. The CDR3 contains 15 residues. The V gene end was trimmed by 7 bases and the J gene end by 8 bases; junction bases not matched to a gene: 14. Germline-derived CDR1 and CDR2 are GTSNPN and SVGIG (reference sequence). In DNA form, the CDR3 reads TGTGCCTCCTCCGGGGAGACAGGGGGGTACGAAAAACTGTTTTTT. This gives the protein CASSGETGGYEKLFF.

This clone was found a few times. An end of the junction does not agree with germline; a read error may underlie this. J is TRBJ2-3 and V is TRBV11-3; 7 nucleotides line up with TRBD2. Germline V CDR1 and CDR2: SGHNT, YENEEA. The length of the CDR3 is 18 residues. The CDR3 protein is CARSLPAGGGPSTDTQYF. The CDR3, as DNA: TGTGCCAGAAGCTTACCTGCGGGCGGGGGACCTAGCACAGATACGCAGTATTTT.

This sequence joins TRBV18 and TRBJ2-7, with D tentatively TRBD2 (6 bases). From germline, CDR1 is KGHSH and CDR2 LQKENI. The CDR3 loop spans 14 amino acids. V was cut by 2 bases and J by 5 bases, with 13 bases left in between. CDR3 protein: CASSPSAREDEQYF. Here the CDR3 DNA reads TGTGCCAGCTCACCATCAGCCAGGGAGGACGAGCAGTACTTC.

The rearrangement uses TRBV29-1 and TRBJ1-1; D perhaps matches TRBD1 (6 bases). From germline, CDR1 is SQVTM and CDR2 ANQGSEA. V gave up 4 bases and J gave up 0 bases, with 15 bases separating them. The CDR3 has 15 residues. The CDR3, as DNA: TGCAGCGTTGTGGACAGAGGTTCCATGAACACTGAAGCTTTCTTT. Its translation: CSVVDRGSMNTEAFF. The entire variable domain, with the rest obtained from reference TRBV29-1 and TRBJ1-1, is as follows: SAVISQKPSRDICQRGTSLTIQCQVDSQVTMMFWYRQQPGQSLTLIATANQGSEATYESGFVIDKFPISRPNLTFSTLTVSNMSPEDSSIYLCSVVDRGSMNTEAFFGQGTRLTVV.

This chain joins TRBV18 and TRBJ2-3; D is undetermined. The germline gives CDR1 KGHSH, CDR2 LQKENI. The CDR3 spans 13 residues. The ends were cut back, 2 bases at V and 4 bases at J, with 7 bases in the middle. CDR3 protein: CASSPTEPDTQYF. The DNA of the CDR3 is TGTGCCAGCTCACCAACGGAGCCAGATACGCAGTATTTT.

In this sample, this clone turned up a few times. The chain links TRBV11-3 to TRBJ1-5; D perhaps matches TRBD1 (6 bases). Germline lookup yields CDR1 SGHNT and CDR2 YENEEA. The V and J ends lost 0 bases and 7 bases respectively, with 10 bases between them. The CDR3 totals 14 residues. The CDR3 DNA is TGTGCCAGCAGCTTAGAAACAGGGAAACAGCCCCAGCATTTT. Its protein product is CASSLETGKQPQHF. The full variable domain, its missing parts supplied by reference TRBV11-3 and TRBJ1-5, is EAGVVQSPRYKIIEKKQPVAFWCNPISGHNTLYWYLQNLGQGPELLIRYENEEAVDDSQLPKDRFSAERLKGVDSTLKIQPAELGDSAVYLCASSLETGKQPQHFGDGTRLSIL.

The chain uses TRBV2 and TRBJ1-4; D remains unclear. The V end was cut by 1 base, the J end by 7 bases, with 13 bases between. The CDR3 has 15 amino acids. CDR1 is SNHLY and CDR2 is FYNNEI in the germline V gene. The CDR3 loop is CASSEEGRPFEKLFF. In DNA, the CDR3 is TGTGCCAGCAGTGAAGAGGGCAGGCCCTTTGAAAAACTGTTTTTT.

By frequency in the sample, this clone is large. The chain uses TRBV6-8 and TRBJ2-2; 10 nucleotides line up with TRBD1. The CDR3 totals 15 residues. The germline gives CDR1 MNHGY, CDR2 SAAAGT. After removal of 5 bases from V and 3 bases from J, the junction contained 3 bases not matched to a gene. The CDR3 sequence: CASSPGTGDTGELFF. The CDR3 coding sequence is TGTGCCAGCAGTCCCGGGACAGGGGACACCGGGGAGCTGTTTTTT.

This chain uses TRBV7-4 with TRBJ2-7, with TRBD2 identical over 9 bases. CDR3 size: 14 residues. Germline lookup yields CDR1 SGHVT and CDR2 SQSDAQ. The V and J ends lost 6 bases and 4 bases, in that order; junction bases with no gene match: 7. The CDR3 sequence: CASSQTSGIYEQYF. CDR3 DNA: TGTGCCAGCAGTCAGACTAGCGGAATTTACGAGCAGTACTTC.

About this clone: At one boundary the junction diverges from the germline segment, which might be a read error. The chain recombines TRBV18 with TRBJ2-5; 9 positions agree with TRBD2. This CDR3 contains 14 residues. Germline lookup yields CDR1 KGHSH and CDR2 LQKENI. CDR3 region: CASSPLAGEETQYF. As DNA, the CDR3 is TGTGCCAGCTCGCCACTAGCGGGTGAGGAGACCCAGTACTTC.

The chain joins TRBV9 to TRBJ2-5, with TRBD1 matching over 10 bases. Germline assignment: CDR1 SGDLS and CDR2 YYNGEE. The V and J ends lost 4 bases and 5 bases, in that order; junction bases with no gene match: 11. The CDR3 spans 16 residues. This chain's CDR3 is CASSFSGTGEMETQYF. The CDR3 DNA is TGTGCCAGCAGCTTCTCCGGGACAGGGGAGATGGAGACCCAGTACTTC.

The V gene is TRBV14, the J gene TRBJ2-1; TRBD1 agrees at 7 bases. The CDR3 runs to 17 residues. Germline-derived CDR1 and CDR2 are SGHDN and FVKESK. Trimming took 4 bases from V and 0 from J; bases not matched to a gene: 9. The CDR3 sequence: CASSPSTGAGSYNEQFF. CDR3 DNA: TGTGCCAGCAGCCCAAGTACAGGGGCGGGCTCCTACAATGAGCAGTTCTTC.

This clone is medium-sized by share. Here the CDR3 reads CASSLVLGGEQPQHF. The CDR3, as DNA: TGTGCCAGCAGCTTAGTACTGGGCGGGGAGCAGCCCCAGCATTTT. This chain joins TRBV11-3 and TRBJ1-5; D call uncertain. Germline V lookup: CDR1 SGHNT, CDR2 YENEEA. The CDR3 has 15 residues. The V gene lost 1 base and the J gene lost 7 bases, with 14 bases spanning the gap.

The chain recombines TRBV10-2 with TRBJ1-2, with 10 bases fitting TRBD1. V was pared by 6 bases and J by 5 bases, with 18 bases of the junction left unmatched. This CDR3 spans 18 amino acids. The germline V gene has CDR1 WSHSY and CDR2 SAAADI. CDR3 bases: TGCGCCAGCAGCCAATCTCCGGGACAGGGGATTGGCGTGTATGGCTACACCTTC. Amino acid sequence: CASSQSPGQGIGVYGYTF.

Relative to its sample, this clone is medium-sized. The chain joins TRBV11-3 to TRBJ2-7; D may correspond to TRBD1 or TRBD2 (5 bases each). V was cut by 3 bases and J by 3 bases, with 12 bases left in between. The germline V gene has CDR1 SGHNT and CDR2 YENEEA. There are 14 residues in the CDR3. CDR3: CASSFRTRGYEQYF. The DNA for the CDR3 is TGTGCCAGCAGCTTTCGAACTAGGGGCTACGAGCAGTACTTC. The entire variable domain, with the rest obtained from reference TRBV11-3 and TRBJ2-7, is as follows: EAGVVQSPRYKIIEKKQPVAFWCNPISGHNTLYWYLQNLGQGPELLIRYENEEAVDDSQLPKDRFSAERLKGVDSTLKIQPAELGDSAVYLCASSFRTRGYEQYFGPGTRLTVT.

The V call is TRBV11-3, the J call TRBJ1-6, with D perhaps TRBD1 (5 bases). V gave up 5 bases and J gave up 7 bases, with 15 bases separating them. The CDR3 has 15 residues. CDR1 SGHNT and CDR2 YENEEA come from the germline V gene. CDR3 residues: CASSTVGVENSPLHF. The CDR3 DNA reads as TGTGCCAGCAGCACCGTAGGGGTGGAAAATTCACCCCTCCACTTT.

This chain joins TRBV19 and TRBJ2-1; D tentatively fits TRBD1 or TRBD2 (5 bases each). The CDR3 has 16 amino acids. Germline V gene lookup returns CDR1 LNHDA and CDR2 SQIVND (reference sequence). Trimming removed 0 bases from V and 5 bases from J, with 14 bases in between. The CDR3 region is CASSIDHSGRDNEQFF. Written as DNA, the CDR3 is TGTGCCAGTAGTATAGATCATTCGGGACGGGACAATGAGCAGTTCTTC. The whole variable domain, remainder taken from reference TRBV19 and TRBJ2-1, is DGGITQSPKYLFRKEGQNVTLSCEQNLNHDAMYWYRQDPGQGLRLIYYSQIVNDFQKGDIAEGYSVSREKKESFPLTVTSAQKNPTAFYLCASSIDHSGRDNEQFFGPGTRLTVL.

The chain couples TRBV18 to TRBJ2-5, with no clear D. V lost 0 bases and J 5 bases, leaving 4 bases between the germline ends. Germline CDR1 KGHSH, CDR2 LQKENI. The CDR3 sequence is 12 residues long. CDR3 sequence (DNA): TGTGCCAGCTCACCACCGGGGGAGACCCAGTACTTC. Amino acids: CASSPPGETQYF.

The rearrangement joins TRBV29-1 to TRBJ2-4, with D perhaps TRBD1 or TRBD2 (5 bases each). The ends were cut back, 7 bases at V and 6 bases at J, with 16 bases in the middle. This CDR3 is built from 13 residues. CDR1 is SQVTM, CDR2 ANQGSEA, per germline. CDR3 residues: CSARPGPINIQYF. The CDR3 region has the DNA TGCAGCGCCAGACCGGGACCGATAAACATTCAGTACTTC.

This clone was detected a few times. CDR3 nucleotide sequence: TGTGCTTCGACGCGGGAGGGCCGGGAGCAGTACTTC. Its protein is CASTREGREQYF. This rearrangement joins TRBV30 to TRBJ2-7; 9 nucleotides match TRBD2. CDR1 is GTSNPN and CDR2 is SVGIG in the germline V gene (reference sequence). The CDR3 contains 12 residues.

Of note for this clone: At one of its ends the junction is not consistent with the germline gene, which may arise from a read error. The chain is built from TRBV18 and TRBJ2-3, with D possibly being TRBD2 (6 bases). The CDR3 runs 15 residues. CDR1 and CDR2 (germline): KGHSH, LQKENI. The CDR3 sequence is CASLPPSGRTDTQYF. The CDR3 DNA follows: TGTGCCAGCTTACCACCATCAGGGAGGACAGATACGCAGTATTTT.

There are a few counts of this clone. The CDR3 region is CASSPRQGAGDTEAFF. The CDR3 bases are TGTGCCAGCTCACCCCGACAAGGGGCCGGGGACACTGAAGCTTTCTTT. The V gene is TRBV18, the J gene TRBJ1-1, with D perhaps matching TRBD1 (5 bases). The length of the CDR3 is 16 residues. Germline V gene data show CDR1 as KGHSH and CDR2 as LQKENI. V was trimmed by 3 bases and J by 3 bases, leaving 17 bases between them.

The chain carries TRBV18 and TRBJ2-5; D is perhaps TRBD1 (5 bases). Trimming took 8 bases from V and 5 from J, leaving 15 bases between them. Germline values: CDR1 KGHSH, CDR2 LQKENI. The CDR3 has 13 amino acids. The CDR3 loop reads CASAARGSETQYF. CDR3 coding DNA: TGTGCCAGCGCTGCTAGGGGATCGGAGACCCAGTACTTC.

The sample holds a few counts of this clone. CDR3 sequence (DNA): TGCGCCAGCAACTCCGGCTGGCCCACAGATACGCAGTATTTT. Protein product: CASNSGWPTDTQYF. The chain recombines TRBV4-1 with TRBJ2-3; unclear D gene. V was shortened by 7 bases and J by 2 bases, with 13 bases between the two germline ends. This CDR3 is 14 amino acids long. Germline assignment: CDR1 MGHRA and CDR2 YSYEKL.

Relative to its sample, this clone is medium-sized (0.01 to 0.1%). The chain joins TRBV7-5 to TRBJ2-3; the DNA was not compared with TRBD1, the D call given in the table. TRBV7-5 is designated a pseudogene. CDR3 length equals 15 residues. The CDR3 region is CASSQTEISTDTQYF. CDR3 coding DNA: TGTGCCAGCAGCCAAACAGAAATAAGCACAGATACGCAGTATTTT.

This chain uses TRBV11-3 with TRBJ2-5, with D tentatively TRBD1 (6 bases). The CDR3 extends over 17 amino acids. With 4 bases removed from V and 2 bases from J, the gap between germline ends came to 20 bases. The germline V gene encodes CDR1 SGHNT and CDR2 YENEEA. CDR3 residues: CASSSRRGRGGQETQYF. The CDR3 DNA reads TGTGCCAGCAGCTCGCGTAGGGGCAGGGGTGGTCAAGAGACCCAGTACTTC.

By share of the sample, this clone is large (0.1 to 1%). This chain connects TRBV6-8 to TRBJ1-2, with TRBD1 as a possible D gene (5 bases). V lost 5 bases to trimming and J lost 3 bases, with 10 bases between them. Germline values: CDR1 MNHGY, CDR2 SAAAGT. CDR3 length equals 13 residues. CDR3 residues: CASSHGADYGYTF. For the CDR3, the DNA is TGTGCCAGCAGTCACGGGGCAGACTATGGCTACACCTTC.